These 18 T cell receptor beta chains came from one sample sequenced in a study of response to subunit inactivated influenza vaccine. MiXCR was run by TCRdb on the RT-PCR reads, yielding one entry per CDR3 protein. The top ten hold roughly 9.6% of the sample, which has hundreds of thousands of distinct CDR3 sequences, approximately 10% seen once. The data were also submitted as part of a second study, on T cells expressing NK-cell markers. Per that paper: For TCR beta, cDNA was produced by 5'RACE template switching with UMIs.

Here the sequenced sample was PBMCs from blood, taken on the day of vaccination. These receptor sequences come from a man aged 45 to 65 who received an inactivated influenza vaccine.

This clonotype showed up just a few times. The chain combines TRBV29-1 with TRBJ2-1; 7 bases are a match to TRBD1. CDR1 is SQVTM, CDR2 ANQGSEA, per germline. The CDR3 extends over 13 amino acids. Unmatched junction bases numbered 3, after V lost 1 base and J lost 6 bases. In nucleotides, the CDR3 is TGCAGCGTTGAAGTCCCAGGGGGCAATGAGCAGTTCTTC. Protein product: CSVEVPGGNEQFF.

The J gene is TRBJ1-1, the V gene TRBV5-1; perhaps TRBD1 as D (6 bases). CDR3 length equals 14 residues. Trimming shortened V by 4 bases and J by 6 bases, and 16 bases separated the two germline ends. From germline, CDR1 is SGHRS and CDR2 YFSETQ. The CDR3 sequence: CASSGTRGAAEAFF. The CDR3 coding sequence is TGCGCCAGCAGCGGAACGAGGGGGGCGGCTGAAGCTTTCTTT.

The chain combines TRBV7-9 with TRBJ1-1, with D possibly matching TRBD1 (6 bases). CDR1 is SEHNR, CDR2 FQNEAQ, per germline (reference sequence). The CDR3 sequence is 14 residues long. V was cut by 5 bases and J by 7 bases, with 17 bases left in between. CDR3 loop: CASSRPTGQVEAFF. CDR3 in DNA: TGTGCCAGCAGCCGACCGACAGGTCAGGTTGAAGCTTTCTTT.

This clonotype was seen a few times. This chain uses TRBV10-3 with TRBJ2-1; 9 bases fit TRBD1. With V trimmed by 6 bases and J by 8 bases, 8 bases remained unmatched. Germline V gene data show CDR1 as ENHRY and CDR2 as SYGVKD. CDR3 length equals 14 residues. The CDR3 is CAISLTGGSDEQFF. The CDR3 region has the DNA TGTGCCATCAGCTTGACAGGGGGGAGCGATGAGCAGTTCTTC.

There are many counts of this clonotype. The genes are TRBV2 and TRBJ1-3, with D maybe TRBD1 (5 bases). CDR1 is SNHLY and CDR2 is FYNNEI in the germline V gene. This CDR3 is built from 13 residues. Trimming removed 6 bases from V and 7 bases from J, with 13 bases in between. The CDR3, as DNA: TGTGCCAGCAGCCGGGACGTAGGGAACACCATATATTTT. This sequence encodes CASSRDVGNTIYF.

The genes are TRBV4-1 and TRBJ1-1, with 9 bases matching TRBD1. Trimming took 3 bases from V and 0 from J; bases not matched to a gene: 2. Germline V gene sequence: CDR1 MGHRA, CDR2 YSYEKL. This CDR3 region has 15 residues. The CDR3 nucleotides are TGCGCCAGCAGCCATCGACAGGGGGTGAACACTGAAGCTTTCTTT. This gives the protein CASSHRQGVNTEAFF.

The sample holds a few counts of this clonotype. The V call is TRBV7-9, the J call TRBJ2-1; D not resolved. The CDR3 is made up of 13 amino acids. The ends were cut back, 1 base at V and 5 bases at J, with 6 bases in the middle. Germline V gene sequence: CDR1 SEHNR, CDR2 FQNEAQ (reference sequence). DNA for the CDR3: TGTGCCAGCAGCTTAGTGGTCCACAATGAGCAGTTCTTC. Translation gives CASSLVVHNEQFF. The full variable domain, with the rest looked up from reference TRBV7-9 and TRBJ2-1, is DTGVSQNPRHKITKRGQNVTFRCDPISEHNRLYWYRQTLGQGPEFLTYFQNEAQLEKSRLLSDRFSAERPKGSFSTLEIQRTEQGDSAMYLCASSLVVHNEQFFGPGTRLTVL.

This clonotype showed up just a few times. The junction and the germline gene differ at one end; a read error may be behind it. The chain is built from TRBV7-2 and TRBJ2-2, with D unclear. Germline V gene lookup returns CDR1 SGHTA and CDR2 FQGNSA. The CDR3 totals 13 residues. In DNA, the CDR3 is TGTGCCACCAGCCAAAGGGTAGCCGGGGAGCTGTTTTTT. Amino acid sequence: CATSQRVAGELFF.

This clonotype was seen at least ten times. CDR3 region: CASSFSSSSGFGTDTQYF. CDR3 nucleotides: TGCGCCAGCAGCTTCAGCTCCTCGAGCGGTTTTGGCACAGATACGCAGTATTTT. The chain employs TRBV5-1 and TRBJ2-3, with TRBD2 as a possible D gene (5 bases). From germline, CDR1 is SGHRS and CDR2 YFSETQ. The CDR3 is 18 amino acids. Deletions cut 2 bases from V and 1 base from J, with 20 bases between. Combining the CDR3 with reference TRBV5-1 and TRBJ2-3 gives the whole variable domain KAGVTQTPRYLIKTRGQQVTLSCSPISGHRSVSWYQQTPGQGLQFLFEYFSETQRNKGNFPGRFSGRQFSNSRSEMNVSTLELGDSALYLCASSFSSSSGFGTDTQYFGPGTRLTVL.

This clonotype has a handful of counts. The germline gene is not matched at one end of the junction; a read error may be the cause. The J gene is TRBJ1-1, the V gene TRBV15; TRBD1 aligns across 9 bases. The germline CDR1 and CDR2 sequences are LNHNV and YYDKDF (reference sequence). The CDR3 is made up of 13 amino acids. The CDR3 loop reads CATSSFEGLDRGF. CDR3 in DNA: TGTGCCACCAGCTCCTTCGAAGGTCTGGACAGGGGATTT.

This clonotype has more than one count but fewer than ten. This CDR3 reads CASSNFAYEQYF. The CDR3, as DNA: TGTGCCAGCTCGAACTTTGCCTACGAGCAGTACTTC. The chain employs TRBV18 and TRBJ2-7, with D unresolved. The CDR3 spans 12 residues. Germline CDR1 is KGHSH and CDR2 is LQKENI. Trimming took 6 bases from V and 2 from J, leaving 8 bases between them.

The genes are TRBV20-1 and TRBJ2-3; either TRBD1 or TRBD2 may fit D (6 bases each). CDR3 length: 12 amino acids. Trimming removed 7 bases from V and 2 bases from J, with 10 bases in between. CDR1 and CDR2 from the germline V gene are DFQATT and SNEGSKA (reference sequence). The CDR3 region is CSGRGSTDTQYF. CDR3 nucleotides: TGCAGTGGGAGGGGGTCCACAGATACGCAGTATTTT.

The rearrangement links TRBV18 to TRBJ2-7; maybe TRBD1 (6 bases). The germline V gene has CDR1 KGHSH and CDR2 LQKENI. With 4 bases removed from V and 11 bases from J, the gap between germline ends came to 18 bases. The CDR3 runs to 13 residues. CDR3 DNA sequence: TGTGCCAGCTCACTCAACTACGGACAGAGGGAGTACTTC. Its translation: CASSLNYGQREYF.

This chain uses TRBV2 with TRBJ2-7; maybe TRBD1 (5 bases). The CDR3 loop spans 14 amino acids. V was pared by 3 bases and J by 1 base, with 10 bases between. The V gene's germline CDR1 is SNHLY and CDR2 FYNNEI. In DNA form, the CDR3 reads TGTGCCAGCAGTGACAGGGTAAAGTCCTACGAGCAGTACTTC. It codes for CASSDRVKSYEQYF.

This clonotype was detected only once. Given a much more abundant clone one base away, this may be a read error. The rearrangement links TRBV5-1 to TRBJ2-1; TRBD2 is a possible D gene (6 bases). Germline-derived CDR1 and CDR2 are SGHRS and YFSETQ. This CDR3 has 16 amino acids. V was shortened by 5 bases and J by 1 base, with 16 bases between the two germline ends. Here the CDR3 DNA reads TGCGCCAGCAGGGAGATTGGGACTCCTTCCTACAATGAGCAGTTCTTC. The encoded protein is CASREIGTPSYNEQFF. The variable domain in full, completed from reference TRBV5-1 and TRBJ2-1, reads KAGVTQTPRYLIKTRGQQVTLSCSPISGHRSVSWYQQTPGQGLQFLFEYFSETQRNKGNFPGRFSGRQFSNSRSEMNVSTLELGDSALYLCASREIGTPSYNEQFFGPGTRLTVL.

This clonotype was picked up a small number of times. V and J are TRBV6-5 and TRBJ1-6, with D maybe TRBD1 (5 bases). The germline V gene encodes CDR1 MNHEY and CDR2 SVGAGI. This CDR3 has 18 residues. Trimming took off 2 bases at V and 4 bases at J, with 18 bases between the two ends. CDR3 sequence (DNA): TGTGCCAGCAGTTACCGCCAACAGGTCGGCGGTTATAATTCACCCCTCCACTTT. Its protein is CASSYRQQVGGYNSPLHF.

The J gene is TRBJ2-3, the V gene TRBV11-3; maybe TRBD2 (6 bases). V shed 0 bases and J shed 8 bases, with 9 bases lying between them. Germline assignment: CDR1 SGHNT and CDR2 YENEEA. This CDR3 spans 13 amino acids. The CDR3 nucleotides are TGTGCCAGCAGCTTAGATGGAGGGGTTACGCAGTATTTT. This encodes CASSLDGGVTQYF.

This clonotype has ten or more counts. The rearrangement uses TRBV7-8 and TRBJ2-7; possibly TRBD1 for D (5 bases). Germline CDR1 and CDR2: SGHVS and FQNEAQ. Trimming removed 1 base at V and 5 bases at J, with 15 bases between. The CDR3 is 15 amino acids. CDR3 nucleotides: TGTGCCAGCAGCTTAGAAGGATATAGGGGCCACGAGCAGTACTTC. Amino acid sequence: CASSLEGYRGHEQYF.